The 2 T cell receptor beta chains reported below all come from one sample, sequenced in a study of blood T cell repertoires in COVID-19. TCRdb's table, derived via immunoSEQ multiplex PCR, lists solely in-frame clones and lacks some. The sample consists of over 100,000 clones, around 83% of them appearing once. Sample: peripheral blood. The origin of the receptors is an elderly woman with active or convalescent COVID-19.

Here the CDR3 reads CASSPGGNTEAFF. Written as DNA, the CDR3 is TGTGCCAGCAGCCCGGGGGGAAACACTGAAGCTTTCTTT. The genes are TRBV28 and TRBJ1-1, with a possible D match to TRBD1 (5 bases). CDR1 MDHEN and CDR2 SYDVKM come from the germline V gene. The CDR3 extends over 13 amino acids. Trimming pared 6 bases from V and 2 bases from J, leaving 10 bases between.

This chain links TRBV28 with TRBJ1-1, with D possibly matching TRBD1 (5 bases). From germline, CDR1 is MDHEN and CDR2 SYDVKM. The CDR3 consists of 13 residues. Trimming stripped 3 bases from V and 5 bases from J, with 10 bases between. Here the CDR3 reads CASSFREATEAFF. CDR3 nucleotide sequence: TGTGCCAGCAGTTTCAGGGAGGCTACTGAAGCTTTCTTT.